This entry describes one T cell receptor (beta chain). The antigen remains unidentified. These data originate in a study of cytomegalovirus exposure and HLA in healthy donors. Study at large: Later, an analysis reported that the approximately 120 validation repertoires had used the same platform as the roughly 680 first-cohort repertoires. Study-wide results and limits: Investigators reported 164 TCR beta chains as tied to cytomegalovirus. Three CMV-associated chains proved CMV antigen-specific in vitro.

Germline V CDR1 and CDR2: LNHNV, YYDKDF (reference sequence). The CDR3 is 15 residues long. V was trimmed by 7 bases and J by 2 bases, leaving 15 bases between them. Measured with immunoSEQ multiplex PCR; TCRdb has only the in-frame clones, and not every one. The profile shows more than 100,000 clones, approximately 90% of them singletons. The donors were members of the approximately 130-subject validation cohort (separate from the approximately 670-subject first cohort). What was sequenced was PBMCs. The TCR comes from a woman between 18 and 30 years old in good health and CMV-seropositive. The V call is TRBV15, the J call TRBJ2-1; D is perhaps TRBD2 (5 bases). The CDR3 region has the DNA TGTGCCACCACCGAGGGTGGGAGAGCCTACAATGAGCAGTTCTTC. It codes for CATTEGGRAYNEQFF.